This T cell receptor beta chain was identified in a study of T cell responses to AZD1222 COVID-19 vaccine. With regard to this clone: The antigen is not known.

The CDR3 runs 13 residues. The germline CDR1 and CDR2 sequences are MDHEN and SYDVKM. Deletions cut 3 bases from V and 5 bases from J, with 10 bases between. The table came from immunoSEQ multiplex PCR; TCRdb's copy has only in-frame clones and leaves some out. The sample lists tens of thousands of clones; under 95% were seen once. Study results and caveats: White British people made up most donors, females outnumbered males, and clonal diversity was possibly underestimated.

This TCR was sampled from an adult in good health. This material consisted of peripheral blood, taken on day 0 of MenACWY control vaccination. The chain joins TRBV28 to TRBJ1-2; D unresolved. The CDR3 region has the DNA TGTGCCAGCAGTTTCGTAGAGGGTTATGGCTACACCTTC. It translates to CASSFVEGYGYTF.